One and the same sample provided the 25 T cell receptor beta chains below, sequenced in a study of fetal regulatory T cell absence and autoimmunity. Assay: immunoSEQ multiplex PCR; the TCRdb copy retains only in-frame clones and omits some. The sample holds roughly 95,000 clones, less than 80% seen once. Sequenced input: pancreas tissue. These receptor sequences come from a male donor with IPEX syndrome.

This clone appeared once. V gene TRBV27 combines with J gene TRBJ1-1, with 7 positions matching TRBD1. The CDR3 sequence is 13 residues long. V shed 6 bases and J 3 bases; nucleotides not matched to a gene: 4. Germline CDR1 reads MNHEY; CDR2 reads SMNVEV (reference sequence). In nucleotides, the CDR3 is TGTGCCAGCAGACCGACAGGGTACACTGAAGCTTTCTTT. Protein product: CASRPTGYTEAFF.

The chain employs TRBV6-1 and TRBJ1-2; 12 bases map to TRBD1. With 2 bases clipped from V and 7 bases from J, the junction kept 14 bases outside the gene matches. The CDR3 runs to 18 residues. Germline V gene lookup returns CDR1 MNHNS and CDR2 SASEGT. CDR3 amino acids: CASSELKNTGTGGRGYTF. DNA of the CDR3: TGTGCCAGCAGTGAACTCAAAAACACCGGGACAGGGGGCCGTGGCTACACCTTC.

V and J are TRBV13 and TRBJ2-1; D perhaps matches TRBD1 (7 bases). The germline V gene encodes CDR1 PRHDT and CDR2 FYEKMQ (reference sequence). The length of the CDR3 is 14 residues. V lost 0 bases, J lost 6 bases, and 9 bases lay in between. The CDR3 nucleotides are TGTGCCAGCAGCTTAGGCAGGGGGGCCAATGAGCAGTTCTTC. Translating gives CASSLGRGANEQFF.

This clone was observed a handful of times. V is TRBV21-1 and J is TRBJ2-3. TRBV21-1 is a recognized pseudogene. CDR3 length equals 15 residues. CDR3 sequence (DNA): TGTGCCAGCAGAGGGATCCCGTCAAGCACAGATACGCAGTATTTT. This gives the protein CASRGIPSSTDTQYF.

V is TRBV4-1 and J is TRBJ2-7; 8 nucleotides align to TRBD1. V was clipped by 3 bases and J by 2 bases; unmatched bases: 3. Looked up from germline, CDR1 is MGHRA and CDR2 is YSYEKL. CDR3 length equals 14 residues. Here the CDR3 reads CASSHRGQAYEQYF. CDR3 nucleotide sequence: TGCGCCAGCAGCCATAGGGGACAGGCCTACGAGCAGTACTTC.

The chain uses TRBV5-6 and TRBJ1-4, with D unclear. Germline CDR1 is SGHDT and CDR2 is YYEEEE. The CDR3 length is 15 residues. The V end lost 0 bases, the J end lost 4 bases, and 10 bases lay between the germline ends. CDR3 in DNA: TGTGCCAGCAGCTTGGCCTCGGGGATTAATGAAAAACTGTTTTTT. It codes for CASSLASGINEKLFF.

This chain links TRBV4-3 with TRBJ1-1; 10 nucleotides match TRBD1. The CDR3 spans 14 residues. V lost 4 bases to trimming and J lost 1 base; unmatched junction nucleotides: 0. The V gene's germline CDR1 is LGHNA and CDR2 YSLEER. CDR3 residues: CASSRDRGNTEAFF. CDR3 sequence (DNA): TGCGCCAGCAGCCGGGACAGGGGGAACACTGAAGCTTTCTTT.

This rearrangement joins TRBV6-5 to TRBJ1-5, with 7 bases identical to TRBD1. The CDR3 has 14 amino acids. Per the germline V gene, CDR1 is MNHEY and CDR2 is SVGAGI. The J segment lost 2 bases and the V segment lost 6 bases, leaving 4 bases of the junction unmatched. CDR3 nucleotide sequence: TGTGCCAGCAGCACAACAGGGGGCAATCAGCCCCAGCATTTT. This translates into CASSTTGGNQPQHF.

In this sample, this clone turned up a few times. The rearrangement joins TRBV11-2 to TRBJ1-2; 9 nucleotides line up with TRBD1. CDR1 is SGHAT and CDR2 is FQNNGV in the germline V gene. CDR3 length equals 13 residues. Germline trimming cut 1 base from V and 8 bases from J; bases unmatched to any gene: 2. CDR3 DNA: TGTGCCAGCAGCTTAGGACAGGGGGGAGGCTACACCTTC. This translates into CASSLGQGGGYTF.

This clone was detected a few times. CDR3 amino acids: CASRRGQTTEAFF. The CDR3 nucleotides read TGCGCCAGCAGGAGAGGACAAACCACTGAAGCTTTCTTT. V and J are TRBV10-1 and TRBJ1-1, with a weak D call TRBD1 (5 bases). Deletions cut 6 bases from V and 4 bases from J, with 12 bases between. Germline CDR1 WNHNN, CDR2 SYGVQD (reference sequence). The CDR3 is 13 residues long.

A few counts support this clone. The chain has TRBV6-1 and TRBJ2-1; no firm D call. The CDR3 sequence is 14 residues long. CDR1 and CDR2 from the germline V gene are MNHNS and SASEGT. Trimming shortened V by 4 bases and J by 1 base, and 8 bases separated the two germline ends. The CDR3 DNA reads as TGTGCCAGCAGTGGTTTGGGGTCCTACAATGAGCAGTTCTTC. As protein: CASSGLGSYNEQFF.

The rearrangement joins TRBV7-7 to TRBJ2-7; D possibly corresponds to TRBD1 (5 bases). Trimming took off 5 bases at V and 1 base at J, with 9 bases between the two ends. There are 13 residues in the CDR3. CDR1 and CDR2 (germline): SSHAT, FNYEAQ (reference sequence). CDR3: CASSLDMSYEQYF. CDR3 coding DNA: TGTGCCAGCAGCCTGGACATGTCCTACGAGCAGTACTTC.

A word on this clone: Other DNA sequences in this specimen translate into the identical CDR3. The genes are TRBV9 and TRBJ2-7; D is undetermined. CDR3 length equals 13 residues. Germline V CDR1 and CDR2: SGDLS, YYNGEE. V shed 0 bases and J shed 1 base, with 5 bases lying between them. CDR3 coding DNA: TGTGCCAGCAGCGTAGGAACTTCCTACGAGCAGTACTTC. Protein: CASSVGTSYEQYF.

This chain connects TRBV29-1 to TRBJ1-5; D possibly corresponds to TRBD1 (5 bases). Germline V lookup: CDR1 SQVTM, CDR2 ANQGSEA. The CDR3 extends over 13 amino acids. With 4 bases removed from V and 5 bases from J, the gap between germline ends came to 12 bases. CDR3 sequence (DNA): TGCAGCGTTGGAGAGGTGGGGGATCAGCCCCAGCATTTT. Amino acid sequence: CSVGEVGDQPQHF.

The V and J genes are TRBV15 and TRBJ2-5; TRBD1 or TRBD2 may be the D gene (5 bases each). This CDR3 spans 15 amino acids. Germline CDR1 reads LNHNV; CDR2 reads YYDKDF (reference sequence). Deletions cut 6 bases from V and 5 bases from J, with 19 bases between. The CDR3 DNA is TGTGCCACCAGTACGGGGCCAGGCGACGGGGAGACCCAGTACTTC. Translation gives CATSTGPGDGETQYF.

The rearrangement joins TRBV9 to TRBJ2-3; 11 positions match TRBD2. With 3 bases clipped from V and 0 bases from J, the junction kept 3 bases outside the gene matches. CDR1 and CDR2 from the germline V gene are SGDLS and YYNGEE. The CDR3 has 16 amino acids. This CDR3 is CASSGGLAVSTDTQYF. The CDR3, as DNA: TGTGCCAGCAGCGGGGGACTAGCGGTAAGCACAGATACGCAGTATTTT. Full variable domain (outside the CDR3, taken from reference TRBV9 and TRBJ2-3): DSGVTQTPKHLITATGQRVTLRCSPRSGDLSVYWYQQSLDQGLQFLIQYYNGEERAKGNILERFSAQQFPDLHSELNLSSLELGDSALYFCASSGGLAVSTDTQYFGPGTRLTVL.

This clone was found once. The chain is built from TRBV6-5 and TRBJ2-5; 11 nucleotides agree with TRBD2. After removal of 6 bases from V and 3 bases from J, the junction contained 0 bases not matched to a gene. CDR1 and CDR2 from the germline V gene are MNHEY and SVGAGI. CDR3 length: 13 residues. CDR3 sequence: CASRTSGKETQYF. CDR3 sequence (DNA): TGTGCCAGCAGGACTAGCGGGAAAGAGACCCAGTACTTC.

The chain employs TRBV27 and TRBJ2-3; the match to TRBD2 covers 7 bases. CDR3 length: 14 residues. Germline V gene data show CDR1 as MNHEY and CDR2 as SMNVEV (reference sequence). J gave up 0 bases and V 4 bases, and 1 base lay outside the gene matches. CDR3 nucleotide sequence: TGTGCCAGCAGTTACGGGAGGAGCACAGATACGCAGTATTTT. Translation gives CASSYGRSTDTQYF.

J is TRBJ2-7 and V is TRBV13, with 7 bases fitting TRBD1. Germline CDR1 reads PRHDT; CDR2 reads FYEKMQ (reference sequence). Trimming at V came to 5 bases and at J to 7 bases, leaving 8 bases not matched to a gene. This CDR3 is 13 amino acids long. CDR3 in DNA: TGTGCCAGCAGCAGACAGGGTTCGTGGGAGCAGTACTTC. Translation: CASSRQGSWEQYF.

This clone appeared a few times. The chain couples TRBV6-5 to TRBJ2-7; TRBD1 matches at 11 bases. This CDR3 is built from 15 residues. Germline V CDR1 and CDR2: MNHEY, SVGAGI. Trimming took 0 bases from V and 3 from J; bases not matched to a gene: 1. The CDR3 protein is CASSYSGTGGYEQYF. Here the CDR3 DNA reads TGTGCCAGCAGTTACTCCGGGACAGGGGGCTACGAGCAGTACTTC.

V usage is TRBV30 and J usage is TRBJ2-1; 7 nucleotides agree with TRBD2. V trimming: 3 bases; J trimming: 6 bases; junction bases outside the gene matches: 5. Germline CDR1 GTSNPN, CDR2 SVGIG (reference sequence). CDR3 length: 13 amino acids. CDR3 in amino acids: CAWSWEGINEQFF. DNA for the CDR3: TGTGCCTGGAGCTGGGAGGGGATCAATGAGCAGTTCTTC.

This clone occurred once. This sequence joins TRBV9 and TRBJ2-5; 15 positions match TRBD2. The CDR3 length is 19 residues. The V gene end was trimmed by 0 bases and the J gene end by 0 bases; junction bases not matched to a gene: 6. From germline, CDR1 is SGDLS and CDR2 YYNGEE. The CDR3 DNA reads TGTGCCAGCAGCGTAGCCTCGGGACTAGCGGGGGGTAACCAAGAGACCCAGTACTTC. This codes for CASSVASGLAGGNQETQYF.

Points on this clone: A much larger clone differs from this one at a single base, so this may be a read error. The chain recombines TRBV6-4 with TRBJ1-1, with 8 bases lining up with TRBD1. Trimming took 6 bases from V and 3 from J; bases not matched to a gene: 3. CDR3 length equals 13 residues. Germline V CDR1 and CDR2: MRHNA, SNTAGT. CDR3 sequence (DNA): TGTGCCAGCAGGTTACAGGGGGACACTGAAGCTTTCTTT. It specifies CASRLQGDTEAFF.

The chain has TRBV7-2 and TRBJ1-4; 7 nucleotides align to TRBD1. Germline loops: CDR1 SGHTA, CDR2 FQGNSA. This CDR3 spans 14 amino acids. The J segment lost 3 bases and the V segment lost 5 bases, leaving 3 bases of the junction unmatched. The CDR3 spells CASSRDSSNEKLFF. The CDR3 DNA is TGTGCCAGCAGCCGGGACAGCTCTAATGAAAAACTGTTTTTT.

The table lists this clone with many counts. This chain connects TRBV7-9 to TRBJ2-1, with D tentatively TRBD1 or TRBD2 (5 bases each). From germline, CDR1 is SEHNR and CDR2 FQNEAQ (reference sequence). Trimming took off 5 bases at V and 1 base at J, with 15 bases between the two ends. CDR3 length equals 16 residues. CDR3 region: CASSPRLGPSYNEQFF. DNA of the CDR3: TGTGCCAGCAGCCCCAGACTGGGACCGTCCTACAATGAGCAGTTCTTC.